The rows below give T cell receptor beta chains drawn from one sample of a study of cytomegalovirus exposure and HLA in healthy donors. Sequencing used immunoSEQ multiplex PCR; TCRdb keeps in-frame clones, though not all of them. The sample consists of fewer than 150,000 clones, approximately 61% of them appearing once. Sequences were obtained from PBMCs. These receptors were taken from a human donor in good health. Both conserved end residues are part of each CDR3. D genes are given only for firm matches. Clone size is not always given. Where it is, it says once, few, many or a class for expanded clones.

DNA: TGTGCCAGCAGCTTAGCAGGGGGCATAACTAATGAAAAACTGTTTTTT
CDR3: CASSLAGGITNEKLFF
V: TRBV7-9
D: TRBD1
size: -
J: TRBJ1-4

DNA: TGTGCCAGCAGCTTAGCGCAGGGGGCTTACTATGGCTACACCTTC
CDR3: CASSLAQGAYYGYTF
V: TRBV11-2
D: TRBD1
size: once
J: TRBJ1-2

DNA: TGTGCCAGCAGCCGGAGGGGGGGTGGAAACACCATATATTTT
CDR3: CASSRRGGGNTIYF
V: TRBV7-2
D: -
size: -
J: TRBJ1-3

DNA: TGTGCCAGCAGCATAGCGGAAACTACGCAGTATTTT
CDR3: CASSIAETTQYF
V: TRBV28
D: -
size: -
J: TRBJ2-3

DNA: TGTGCCAGCAGCTCCGGACTAGCGGGCGAGCAGTACTTC
CDR3: CASSSGLAGEQYF
V: TRBV11-1
D: TRBD2
size: few
J: TRBJ2-7

DNA: TGTGCCAGCAGCGCGGAGGGACTAGCGCTTAAATCCTACAATGAGCAGTTCTTC
CDR3: CASSAEGLALKSYNEQFF
V: TRBV9
D: TRBD2
size: -
J: TRBJ2-1

DNA: TGTGCTAGCAGCTCGGCTAGCGGGAGGGGCCCCGGGGAGCTGTTTTTT
CDR3: CASSSASGRGPGELFF
V: TRBV7-7
D: TRBD2
size: -
J: TRBJ2-2

DNA: TGTGCCAGCAGTGCTGACAGGCCCACCAGCACAGATACGCAGTATTTT
CDR3: CASSADRPTSTDTQYF
V: TRBV2
D: -
size: -
J: TRBJ2-3

DNA: TGTGCCAGCAGTCCAGGGGGCGGCTACGAGCAGTACTTC
CDR3: CASSPGGGYEQYF
V: TRBV6-5
D: TRBD1
size: -
J: TRBJ2-7

DNA: TGTGCCAGCTCACCACAGGGGGCGAGCAATCAGCCCCAGCATTTT
CDR3: CASSPQGASNQPQHF
V: TRBV18
D: TRBD1
size: -
J: TRBJ1-5

DNA: TGCGCCAGCAGCCAAGACACTCGGAGCTCCTACGAGCAGTACTTC
CDR3: CASSQDTRSSYEQYF
V: TRBV4-3
D: -
size: -
J: TRBJ2-7

DNA: TGTGCTAGTGGGCGAGAGGGCAATCAGCCCCAGCATTTT
CDR3: CASGREGNQPQHF
V: TRBV12-5
D: -
size: -
J: TRBJ1-5

DNA: TGTGCCAGCAGTTTTGCAGGTAGCAATCAGCCCCAGCATTTT
CDR3: CASSFAGSNQPQHF
V: TRBV27
D: -
size: -
J: TRBJ1-5

DNA: TGCGCCAGCAGCTTGCGACTGCCAGGGGGCATTGTCACCGGGGAGCTGTTTTTT
CDR3: CASSLRLPGGIVTGELFF
V: TRBV5-1
D: TRBD1
size: -
J: TRBJ2-2

DNA: TGTGCCAGTAGTACGGACAGGGGTAGGGATCAGCCCCAGCATTTT
CDR3: CASSTDRGRDQPQHF
V: TRBV19
D: TRBD1
size: -
J: TRBJ1-5

DNA: TGTGCCAGCAGCAAGGGCCTAGCGAGCTCCTACGAGCAGTACTTC
CDR3: CASSKGLASSYEQYF
V: TRBV5-6
D: -
size: -
J: TRBJ2-7

DNA: TGTGCCAGCAGCTTATTCACTAGTGATGAGCAGTTCTTC
CDR3: CASSLFTSDEQFF
V: TRBV11-2
D: -
size: -
J: TRBJ2-1

DNA: TGTGCCAGCAGCCAACTCCGGGACAGGGGAGACAATGAGCAGTTCTTC
CDR3: CASSQLRDRGDNEQFF
V: TRBV14
D: TRBD1
size: -
J: TRBJ2-1

DNA: TGTGCCAGCAGCTCACCATTAGCGGGAGGGACAGATACGCAGTATTTT
CDR3: CASSSPLAGGTDTQYF
V: TRBV7-9
D: TRBD2
size: -
J: TRBJ2-3

DNA: TGCAGCGGGGGGGAGGGCCTGAACACTGAAGCTTTCTTT
CDR3: CSGGEGLNTEAFF
V: TRBV29-1
D: -
size: few
J: TRBJ1-1